This T cell receptor beta chain came from a study of blood T cell repertoires in COVID-19. As for the study in general: Acute and convalescent COVID-19 specimens originated in the United States, Italy and Spain. PBMCs, B-cell-depleted T cells, or T cells provided the cDNA or gDNA that made up the material.

Germline CDR1 reads SEHNR; CDR2 reads FQNEAQ (reference sequence). The CDR3 extends over 14 amino acids. Trimming took off 4 bases at V and 5 bases at J, with 14 bases between the two ends. Under the authors' procedure: Amplified reference gene primers provided the basis for estimating nucleated cell counts. The data were produced by immunoSEQ multiplex PCR, yet TCRdb's version contains in-frame clones alone and is incomplete. The DNA was the basis for D and trimming; V, J and clone size are from that table. The sample holds 110,000 to 150,000 clones, over 75% seen once. The sample taken for sequencing was peripheral blood. This sequence joins TRBV7-9 and TRBJ1-1, with a possible D match to TRBD1 (6 bases). This TCR was recovered from a human donor in a cohort sampled during active COVID-19. The CDR3 nucleotides read TGTGCCAGCAGCTCCGCGACAGGTTGGACTGAAGCTTTCTTT. It specifies CASSSATGWTEAFF.